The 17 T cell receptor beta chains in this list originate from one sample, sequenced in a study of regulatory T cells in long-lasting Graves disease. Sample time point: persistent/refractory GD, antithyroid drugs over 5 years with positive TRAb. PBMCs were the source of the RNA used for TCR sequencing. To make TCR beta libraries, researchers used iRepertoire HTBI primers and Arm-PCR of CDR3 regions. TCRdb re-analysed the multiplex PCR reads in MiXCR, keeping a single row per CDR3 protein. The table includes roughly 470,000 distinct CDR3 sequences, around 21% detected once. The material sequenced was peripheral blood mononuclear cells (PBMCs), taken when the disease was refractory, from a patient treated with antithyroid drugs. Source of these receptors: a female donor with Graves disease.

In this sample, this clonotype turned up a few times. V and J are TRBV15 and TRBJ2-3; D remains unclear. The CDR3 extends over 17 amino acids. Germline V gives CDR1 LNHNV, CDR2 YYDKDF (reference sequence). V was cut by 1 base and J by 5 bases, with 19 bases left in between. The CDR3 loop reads CATSRAPSETLGDTQYF. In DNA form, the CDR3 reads TGTGCCACCAGCAGAGCCCCTTCGGAGACCCTAGGAGATACGCAGTATTTT.

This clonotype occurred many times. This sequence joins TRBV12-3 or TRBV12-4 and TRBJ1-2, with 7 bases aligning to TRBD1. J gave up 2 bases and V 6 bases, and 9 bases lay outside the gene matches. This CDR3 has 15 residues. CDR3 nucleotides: TGTGCCAGCAGCCTGAGACAGGGACTAAACTATGGCTACACCTTC. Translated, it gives CASSLRQGLNYGYTF.

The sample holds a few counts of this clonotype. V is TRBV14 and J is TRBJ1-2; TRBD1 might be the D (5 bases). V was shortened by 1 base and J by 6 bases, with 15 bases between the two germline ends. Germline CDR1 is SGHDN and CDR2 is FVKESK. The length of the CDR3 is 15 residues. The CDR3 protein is CASSQGSGPGDGYTF. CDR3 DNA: TGTGCCAGCAGCCAAGGTTCGGGACCTGGAGATGGCTACACCTTC.

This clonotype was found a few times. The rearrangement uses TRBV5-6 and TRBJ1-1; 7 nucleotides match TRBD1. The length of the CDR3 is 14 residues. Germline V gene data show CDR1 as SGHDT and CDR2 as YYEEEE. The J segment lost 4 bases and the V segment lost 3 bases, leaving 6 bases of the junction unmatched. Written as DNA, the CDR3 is TGTGCCAGCAGCTATACAGGGGTTCGCACTGAAGCTTTCTTT. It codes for CASSYTGVRTEAFF.

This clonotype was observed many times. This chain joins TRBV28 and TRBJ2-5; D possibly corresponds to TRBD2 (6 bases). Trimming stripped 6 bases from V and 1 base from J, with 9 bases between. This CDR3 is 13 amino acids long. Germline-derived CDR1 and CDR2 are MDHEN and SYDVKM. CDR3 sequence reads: CASRSSVQETQYF. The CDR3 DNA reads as TGTGCCAGCAGATCTAGCGTCCAAGAGACCCAGTACTTC. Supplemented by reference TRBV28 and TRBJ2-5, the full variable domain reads DVKVTQSSRYLVKRTGEKVFLECVQDMDHENMFWYRQDPGLGLRLIYFSYDVKMKEKGDIPEGYSVSREKKERFSLILESASTNQTSMYLCASRSSVQETQYFGPGTRLLVL.

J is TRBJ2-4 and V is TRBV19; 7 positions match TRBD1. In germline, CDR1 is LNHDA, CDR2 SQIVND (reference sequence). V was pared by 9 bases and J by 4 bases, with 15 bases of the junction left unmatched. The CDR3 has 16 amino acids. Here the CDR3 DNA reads TGTGCCAGCGGAAACCTAGGGGGCTTGGGTAAAAACATTCAGTACTTC. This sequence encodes CASGNLGGLGKNIQYF.

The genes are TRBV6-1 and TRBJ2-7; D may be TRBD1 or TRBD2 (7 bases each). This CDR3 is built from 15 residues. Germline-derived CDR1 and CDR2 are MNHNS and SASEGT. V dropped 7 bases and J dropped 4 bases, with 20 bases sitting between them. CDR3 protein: CASTPVGGGTYEQYF. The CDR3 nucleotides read TGTGCCAGCACCCCAGTGGGAGGGGGCACGTACGAGCAGTACTTC.

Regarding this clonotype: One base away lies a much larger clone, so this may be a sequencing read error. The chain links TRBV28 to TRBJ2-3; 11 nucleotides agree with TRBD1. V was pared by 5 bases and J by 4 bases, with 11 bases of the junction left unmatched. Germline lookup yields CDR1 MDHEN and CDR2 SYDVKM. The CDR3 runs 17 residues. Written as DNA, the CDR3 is TGTGCCAGCAGTACCTGGACAGGGGGCTTCTTTGCAGATACGCAGTATTTT. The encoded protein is CASSTWTGGFFADTQYF.

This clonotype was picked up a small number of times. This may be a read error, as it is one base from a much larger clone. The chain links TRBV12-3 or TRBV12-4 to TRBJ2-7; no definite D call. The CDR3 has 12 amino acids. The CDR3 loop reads CASSQGRYGQYF. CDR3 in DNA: TGTGCCAGCAGTCAAGGCCGCTACGGGCAGTACTTC.

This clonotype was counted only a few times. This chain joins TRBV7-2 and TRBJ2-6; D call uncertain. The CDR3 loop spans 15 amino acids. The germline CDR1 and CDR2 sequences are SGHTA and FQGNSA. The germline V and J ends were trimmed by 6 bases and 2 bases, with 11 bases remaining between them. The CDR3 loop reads CASRLSRAGANVLTF. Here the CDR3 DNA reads TGTGCCAGCAGGCTCTCAAGGGCTGGGGCCAACGTCCTGACTTTC.

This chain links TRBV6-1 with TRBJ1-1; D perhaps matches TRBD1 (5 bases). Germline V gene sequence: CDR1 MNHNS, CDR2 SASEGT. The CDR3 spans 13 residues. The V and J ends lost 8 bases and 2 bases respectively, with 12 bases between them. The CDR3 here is CASRGVRNTEAFF. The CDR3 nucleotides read TGTGCCAGCCGGGGGGTGAGAAACACTGAAGCTTTCTTT.

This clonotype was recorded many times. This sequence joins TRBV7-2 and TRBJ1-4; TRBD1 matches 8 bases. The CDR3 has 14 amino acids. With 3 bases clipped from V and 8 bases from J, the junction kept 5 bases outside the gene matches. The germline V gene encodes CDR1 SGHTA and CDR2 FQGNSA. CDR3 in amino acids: CASSFQGAEEKLFF. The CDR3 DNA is TGTGCCAGCAGCTTTCAGGGGGCTGAAGAAAAACTGTTTTTT.

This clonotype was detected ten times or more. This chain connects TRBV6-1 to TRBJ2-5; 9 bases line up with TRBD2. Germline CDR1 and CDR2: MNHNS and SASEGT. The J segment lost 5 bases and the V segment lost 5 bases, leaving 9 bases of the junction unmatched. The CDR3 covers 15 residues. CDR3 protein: CASSTGAGGQETQYF. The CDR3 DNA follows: TGTGCCAGCAGTACGGGGGCGGGAGGGCAGGAGACCCAGTACTTC.

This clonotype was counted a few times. In nucleotides, the CDR3 is TGTGCCAGCAGTGAGGTAGGGTTGCCCACCTGGAGTTTGAACACTGAAGCTTTCTTT. Its protein product is CASSEVGLPTWSLNTEAFF. This rearrangement joins TRBV6-2 or TRBV6-3 to TRBJ1-1, with D unresolved. This CDR3 comprises 19 residues. CDR1 is MNHEY, CDR2 SVGEGT, per germline. Between the trimmed V and J ends, which lost 5 bases and 0 bases, there was a span of 25 bases.

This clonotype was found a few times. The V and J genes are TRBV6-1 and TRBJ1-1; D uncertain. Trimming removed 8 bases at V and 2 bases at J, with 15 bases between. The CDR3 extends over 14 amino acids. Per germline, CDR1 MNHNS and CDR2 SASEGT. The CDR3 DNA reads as TGTGCCAGCGGTCAGTCGGGGATAAACACTGAAGCTTTCTTT. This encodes CASGQSGINTEAFF.

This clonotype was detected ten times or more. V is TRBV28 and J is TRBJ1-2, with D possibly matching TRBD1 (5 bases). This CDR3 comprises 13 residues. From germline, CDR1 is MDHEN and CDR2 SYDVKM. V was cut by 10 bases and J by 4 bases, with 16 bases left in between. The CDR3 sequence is CATQGVLSYGYTF. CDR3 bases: TGTGCCACCCAGGGCGTCTTAAGCTATGGCTACACCTTC.

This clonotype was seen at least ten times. CDR3 protein: CASRRLAGVQETQYF. CDR3 coding DNA: TGTGCCAGCAGGAGACTAGCGGGAGTTCAAGAGACCCAGTACTTC. This chain uses TRBV6-1 with TRBJ2-5, with 12 bases lining up with TRBD2. The CDR3 loop spans 15 amino acids. The V segment lost 6 bases and the J segment 2 bases; nucleotides outside the gene matches: 4. Germline CDR1 is MNHNS and CDR2 is SASEGT.